Given below is one TCR beta chain in context. Its specificity is unknown. The data belong to a study of cytomegalovirus exposure and HLA in healthy donors. Notes on the study in general: A later analysis reportedly found fewer N-insertions in an Asian-associated ancestry cluster than the roughly 680-donor mean.

Primers included in the PCR were 60 Vbeta and 13 Jbeta primers. TCRdb keeps only in-frame clones here, not all; method: immunoSEQ multiplex PCR. The table has nearly 65,000 clones, approximately 71% seen once; the top ten hold around 5.4%. Healthy bone marrow donors made up the donor group. The receptor was derived from a man aged 50-59 years in good health and CMV-seronegative. The sequenced sample consisted of PBMCs.

The CDR3 spells CASSVDAQEHYEQYF. CDR3 nucleotide sequence: TGTGCCAGCAGCGTAGACGCACAGGAACACTACGAGCAGTACTTC. The chain uses TRBV9 and TRBJ2-7, with D perhaps matching TRBD1 (5 bases). The V gene lost 0 bases and the J gene lost 3 bases, with 13 bases spanning the gap. This CDR3 has 15 amino acids. Germline V gene sequence: CDR1 SGDLS, CDR2 YYNGEE.